The 17 T cell receptor beta chains below all came from one sample that was sequenced in a study of T cell repertoires in cytomegalovirus infection (dated by TCRdb to between 2017 and 2020). Sequencing instrument: Illumina HiSeq 1500. The raw public reads went through TCRdb reprocessing: fastp at Q25, MiXCR clone calling, in-frame beta chains kept. Rows with one shared CDR3 protein collapse into an entry with the most common genes and DNA. For this sample the table gives under 200,000 distinct CDR3 sequences, of which roughly 9% were detected only once. The top ten constitute roughly 5.1% of the sample. Sequenced input: PBMCs. Every receptor here comes from a human donor in good health (CMV status not recorded). Some clones in this sample may be carry-over from other donors' samples.

This clonotype was detected a few times. This chain connects TRBV2 to TRBJ2-1; 12 nucleotides line up with TRBD2. The CDR3 loop spans 16 amino acids. V shed 7 bases, J shed 0 bases, and the junction held 4 bases outside the gene matches. Germline V gene sequence: CDR1 SNHLY, CDR2 FYNNEI. The DNA of the CDR3 is TGTGCCAGCACCGGACTAGCGGGACGCTCCTACAATGAGCAGTTCTTC. Protein sequence: CASTGLAGRSYNEQFF.

This clonotype was recorded at least ten times. The gene calls are TRBV28 and TRBJ2-3, with TRBD2 matching over 8 bases. Germline V gene sequence: CDR1 MDHEN, CDR2 SYDVKM. The V segment lost 3 bases and the J segment 2 bases; nucleotides outside the gene matches: 10. The CDR3 loop spans 17 amino acids. This CDR3 is CASSFISGSTTTDTQYF. The CDR3 DNA reads as TGTGCCAGCAGTTTTATCAGCGGGAGCACCACCACAGATACGCAGTATTTT.

This clonotype has only a few counts. This chain links TRBV19 with TRBJ2-2, with 12 bases fitting TRBD2. The CDR3 contains 18 residues. Germline CDR1 LNHDA, CDR2 SQIVND (reference sequence). Unmatched junction bases numbered 8, after V lost 3 bases and J lost 3 bases. CDR3 protein: CASSMERTSGIYTGELFF. The CDR3, as DNA: TGTGCCAGTAGTATGGAGAGGACTAGCGGGATTTACACCGGGGAGCTGTTTTTT.

The V and J genes are TRBV5-1 and TRBJ2-7; weak D call: TRBD1 (6 bases). Looked up from germline, CDR1 is SGHRS and CDR2 is YFSETQ. This CDR3 spans 13 amino acids. Trimming left V 2 bases short and J 5 bases short, with 11 bases between. Written as DNA, the CDR3 is TGCGCCAGCAGCTTTGACAGGAACGACGAGCAGTACTTC. Translation gives CASSFDRNDEQYF. The full variable domain, in which reference TRBV5-1 and TRBJ2-7 provide the parts outside the CDR3, is KAGVTQTPRYLIKTRGQQVTLSCSPISGHRSVSWYQQTPGQGLQFLFEYFSETQRNKGNFPGRFSGRQFSNSRSEMNVSTLELGDSALYLCASSFDRNDEQYFGPGTRLTVT.

This clonotype appeared many times. The V gene is TRBV6-2 or TRBV6-3, the J gene TRBJ1-3, with a weak D call TRBD1 (5 bases). Trimming took off 1 base at V and 0 bases at J, with 16 bases between the two ends. The CDR3 is 18 residues long. CDR1 and CDR2 (germline): MNHEY, SVGEGT. In DNA form, the CDR3 reads TGTGCCAGCAGTTACTTCGCAGGGCAAATCGACTCTGGAAACACCATATATTTT. This sequence encodes CASSYFAGQIDSGNTIYF.

This clonotype was counted ten times or more. The chain combines TRBV2 with TRBJ2-3; 8 nucleotides align to TRBD2. The V and J ends lost 2 bases and 0 bases, in that order; junction bases with no gene match: 4. Germline CDR1 and CDR2: SNHLY and FYNNEI. The CDR3 runs to 16 residues. The CDR3 protein is CASSESGGMSTDTQYF. Here the CDR3 DNA reads TGTGCCAGCAGTGAAAGCGGGGGAATGAGCACAGATACGCAGTATTTT. Filled out from reference TRBV2 and TRBJ2-3, the complete variable domain reads EPEVTQTPSHQVTQMGQEVILRCVPISNHLYFYWYRQILGQKVEFLVSFYNNEISEKSEIFDDQFSVERPDGSNFTLKIRSTKLEDSAMYFCASSESGGMSTDTQYFGPGTRLTVL.

This clonotype was detected many times. This chain connects TRBV19 to TRBJ1-2, with 9 bases lining up with TRBD1. This CDR3 spans 14 amino acids. V lost 6 bases and J lost 2; bases outside the gene matches: 4. Germline CDR1 LNHDA, CDR2 SQIVND (reference sequence). The CDR3 spells CASRSGQGNYGYTF. The DNA for the CDR3 is TGTGCCAGTAGGTCTGGACAGGGGAACTATGGCTACACCTTC.

This clonotype was detected only a few times. J is TRBJ2-3 and V is TRBV29-1; TRBD2 matches 7 bases. Per the germline V gene, CDR1 is SQVTM and CDR2 is ANQGSEA. J gave up 3 bases and V 0 bases, and 15 bases lay outside the gene matches. The CDR3 is made up of 18 amino acids. The CDR3 nucleotides are TGCAGCGTTGAAGAACGCAGCGGGGCAGGCAAGCGGACAGATACGCAGTATTTT. It specifies CSVEERSGAGKRTDTQYF.

Many counts were recorded for this clonotype. V usage is TRBV19 and J usage is TRBJ1-6, with 7 nucleotides matching TRBD1. Germline loops: CDR1 LNHDA, CDR2 SQIVND (reference sequence). There are 14 residues in the CDR3. Trimming removed 5 bases from V and 2 bases from J; junction bases left unmatched: 0. CDR3 protein: CASSGQAYNSPLHF. In DNA, the CDR3 is TGTGCCAGTAGTGGACAGGCCTATAATTCACCCCTCCACTTT. The full variable domain, its missing parts supplied by reference TRBV19 and TRBJ1-6, is DGGITQSPKYLFRKEGQNVTLSCEQNLNHDAMYWYRQDPGQGLRLIYYSQIVNDFQKGDIAEGYSVSREKKESFPLTVTSAQKNPTAFYLCASSGQAYNSPLHFGNGTRLTVT.

In this sample, this clonotype turned up a few times. CDR3 in amino acids: CATSGVAVTANTGELFF. The CDR3, as DNA: TGTGCCACCAGCGGTGTAGCCGTGACAGCAAACACCGGGGAGCTGTTTTTT. The J gene is TRBJ2-2, the V gene TRBV15; D is perhaps TRBD1 (5 bases). The V gene's germline CDR1 is LNHNV and CDR2 YYDKDF (reference sequence). The CDR3 consists of 17 residues. V was clipped by 5 bases and J by 2 bases, with 18 bases between them.

In this sample, this clonotype turned up many times. The rearrangement links TRBV7-3 to TRBJ2-2; D unclear. V was clipped by 5 bases and J by 1 base, with 8 bases between them. Germline V gene lookup returns CDR1 SGHTA and CDR2 FQGTGA. The CDR3 totals 14 residues. The DNA of the CDR3 is TGTGCCAGCAGCCACACGGGGAACACCGGGGAGCTGTTTTTT. This encodes CASSHTGNTGELFF.

This clonotype has just a few counts. The J gene is TRBJ2-7, the V gene TRBV6-1; possibly TRBD1 for D (5 bases). Germline values: CDR1 MNHNS, CDR2 SASEGT. Trimming removed 6 bases from V and 0 bases from J, with 6 bases in between. The CDR3 consists of 12 residues. The CDR3 spells CASSGHSYEQYF. Here the CDR3 DNA reads TGTGCCAGCAGCGGACACTCCTACGAGCAGTACTTC.

This clonotype was picked up a small number of times. The V call is TRBV15, the J call TRBJ1-1; the D gene is possibly TRBD1 (5 bases). The V and J ends lost 2 bases and 4 bases respectively, with 14 bases between them. Germline V CDR1 and CDR2: LNHNV, YYDKDF (reference sequence). The CDR3 totals 15 residues. CDR3 in amino acids: CATSRQTRVGTEAFF. In DNA, the CDR3 is TGTGCCACCAGCAGACAGACCAGGGTTGGCACTGAAGCTTTCTTT.

This clonotype was seen many times. This chain links TRBV13 with TRBJ1-2; D gene uncertain. V lost 2 bases, J lost 4 bases, and 23 bases lay in between. This CDR3 spans 18 amino acids. Germline V gene lookup returns CDR1 PRHDT and CDR2 FYEKMQ (reference sequence). The CDR3 region has the DNA TGTGCCAGCAGCTTAAGCCCTTTCCGGATTCGTAAGAGCTATGGCTACACCTTC. Amino acids: CASSLSPFRIRKSYGYTF.

This clonotype was counted many times. This chain uses TRBV7-2 with TRBJ1-5; no definite D call. The CDR3 sequence is 14 residues long. Germline V gives CDR1 SGHTA, CDR2 FQGNSA. V was pared by 4 bases and J by 3 bases, with 10 bases between. The CDR3 sequence: CASSYRRLNQPQHF. CDR3 DNA: TGTGCCAGCAGCTACAGACGCCTCAATCAGCCCCAGCATTTT.

This chain uses TRBV28 with TRBJ2-1; TRBD2 matches 12 bases. This CDR3 comprises 17 residues. The V gene end was trimmed by 6 bases and the J gene end by 4 bases; junction bases not matched to a gene: 10. Per the germline V gene, CDR1 is MDHEN and CDR2 is SYDVKM. CDR3 loop: CASSKTTGLAGYNEQFF. DNA of the CDR3: TGTGCCAGCAGCAAAACCACCGGACTAGCGGGGTACAATGAGCAGTTCTTC.

In this sample, this clonotype turned up a few times. The chain is built from TRBV7-9 and TRBJ1-1; 8 nucleotides agree with TRBD1. Unmatched junction bases numbered 9, after V lost 5 bases and J lost 4 bases. This CDR3 has 15 amino acids. The V gene's germline CDR1 is SEHNR and CDR2 FQNEAQ (reference sequence). CDR3 DNA sequence: TGTGCCAGCAGCACGACGGTACAGGGGGTCACTGAAGCTTTCTTT. Encoded protein: CASSTTVQGVTEAFF.